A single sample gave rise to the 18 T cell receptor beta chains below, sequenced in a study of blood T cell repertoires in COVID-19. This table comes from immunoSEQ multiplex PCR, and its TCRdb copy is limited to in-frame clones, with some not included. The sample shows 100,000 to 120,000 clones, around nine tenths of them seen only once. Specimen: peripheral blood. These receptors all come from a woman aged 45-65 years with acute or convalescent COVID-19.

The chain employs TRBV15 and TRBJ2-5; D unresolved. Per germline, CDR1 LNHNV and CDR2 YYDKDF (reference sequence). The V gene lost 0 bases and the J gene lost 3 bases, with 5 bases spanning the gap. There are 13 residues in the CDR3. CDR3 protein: CATSRDPKETQYF. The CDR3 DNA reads TGTGCCACCAGCAGAGATCCAAAAGAGACCCAGTACTTC.

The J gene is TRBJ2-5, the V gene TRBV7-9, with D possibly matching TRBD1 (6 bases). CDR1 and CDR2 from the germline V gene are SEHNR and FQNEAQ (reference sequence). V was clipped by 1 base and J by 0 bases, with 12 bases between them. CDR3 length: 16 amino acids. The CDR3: CASSLGQGRDQETQYF. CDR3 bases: TGTGCCAGCAGCTTAGGGCAGGGGCGAGACCAAGAGACCCAGTACTTC.

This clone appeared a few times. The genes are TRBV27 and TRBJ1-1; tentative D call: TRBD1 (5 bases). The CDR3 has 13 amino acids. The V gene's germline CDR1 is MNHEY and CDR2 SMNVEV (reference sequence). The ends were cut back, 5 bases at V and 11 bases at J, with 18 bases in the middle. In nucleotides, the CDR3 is TGTGCCAGCAGTGGACCGGCAGGGTCTAAGGCTTTCTTT. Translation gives CASSGPAGSKAFF.

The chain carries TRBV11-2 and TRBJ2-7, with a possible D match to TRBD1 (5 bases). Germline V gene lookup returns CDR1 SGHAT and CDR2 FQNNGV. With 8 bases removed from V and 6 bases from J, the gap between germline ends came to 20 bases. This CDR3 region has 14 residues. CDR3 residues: CASGPQGNGGEQYF. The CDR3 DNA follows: TGTGCCAGCGGACCCCAGGGAAACGGCGGCGAGCAGTACTTC.

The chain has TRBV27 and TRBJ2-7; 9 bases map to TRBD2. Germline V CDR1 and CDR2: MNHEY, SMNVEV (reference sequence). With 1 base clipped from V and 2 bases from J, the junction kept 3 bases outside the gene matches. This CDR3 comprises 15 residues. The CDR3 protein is CASSLLAGGTYEQYF. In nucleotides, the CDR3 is TGTGCCAGCAGTTTATTGGCGGGAGGGACCTACGAGCAGTACTTC.

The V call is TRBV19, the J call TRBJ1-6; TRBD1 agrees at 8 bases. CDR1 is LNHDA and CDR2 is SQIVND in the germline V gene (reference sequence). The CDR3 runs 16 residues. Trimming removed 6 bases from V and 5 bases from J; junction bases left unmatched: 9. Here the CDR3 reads CASSLRQGRNNSPLHF. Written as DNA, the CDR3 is TGTGCCAGTAGCCTCAGACAGGGGAGGAATAATTCACCCCTCCACTTT.

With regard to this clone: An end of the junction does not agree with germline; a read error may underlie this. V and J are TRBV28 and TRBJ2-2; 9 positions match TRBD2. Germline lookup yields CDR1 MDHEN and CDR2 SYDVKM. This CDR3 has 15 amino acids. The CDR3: CASSPGLANTGELFF. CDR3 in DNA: TGTGCCAGCAGTCCAGGACTAGCGAATACCGGGGAGCTGTTTTTT.

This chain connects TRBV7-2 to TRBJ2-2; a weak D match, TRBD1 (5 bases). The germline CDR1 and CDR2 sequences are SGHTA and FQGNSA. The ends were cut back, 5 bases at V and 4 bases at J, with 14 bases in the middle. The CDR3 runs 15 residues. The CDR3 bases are TGTGCCAGCAGCCTCAACTGGGGCGGCACCGGGGAGCTGTTTTTT. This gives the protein CASSLNWGGTGELFF.

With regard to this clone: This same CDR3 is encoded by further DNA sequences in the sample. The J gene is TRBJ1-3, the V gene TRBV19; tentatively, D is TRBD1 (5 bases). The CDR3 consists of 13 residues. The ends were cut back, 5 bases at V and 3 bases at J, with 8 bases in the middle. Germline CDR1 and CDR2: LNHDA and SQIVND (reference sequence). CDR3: CASSRGSGNTIYF. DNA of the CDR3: TGTGCCAGTAGTCGGGGGAGTGGAAACACCATATATTTT. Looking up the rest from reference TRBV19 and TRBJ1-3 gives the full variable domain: DGGITQSPKYLFRKEGQNVTLSCEQNLNHDAMYWYRQDPGQGLRLIYYSQIVNDFQKGDIAEGYSVSREKKESFPLTVTSAQKNPTAFYLCASSRGSGNTIYFGEGSWLTVV.

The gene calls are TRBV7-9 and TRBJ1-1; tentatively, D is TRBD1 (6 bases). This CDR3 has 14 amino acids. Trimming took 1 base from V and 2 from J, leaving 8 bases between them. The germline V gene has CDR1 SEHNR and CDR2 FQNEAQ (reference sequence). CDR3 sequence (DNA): TGTGCCAGCAGCTTAGTGGGGGCTAACACTGAAGCTTTCTTT. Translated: CASSLVGANTEAFF.

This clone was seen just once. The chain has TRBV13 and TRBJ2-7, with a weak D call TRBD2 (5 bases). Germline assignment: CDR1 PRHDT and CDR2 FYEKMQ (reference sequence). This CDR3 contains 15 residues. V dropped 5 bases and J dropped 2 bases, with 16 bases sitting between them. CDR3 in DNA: TGTGCCAGCAGCCGGACTGGCCTACGAGCCTACGAGCAGTACTTC. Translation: CASSRTGLRAYEQYF.

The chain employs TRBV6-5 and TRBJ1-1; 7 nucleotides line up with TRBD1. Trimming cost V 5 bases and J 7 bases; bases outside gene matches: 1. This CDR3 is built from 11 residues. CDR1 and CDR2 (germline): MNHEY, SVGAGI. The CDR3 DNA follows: TGTGCCAGCAGTAGACAGGGTGAAGCTTTCTTT. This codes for CASSRQGEAFF.

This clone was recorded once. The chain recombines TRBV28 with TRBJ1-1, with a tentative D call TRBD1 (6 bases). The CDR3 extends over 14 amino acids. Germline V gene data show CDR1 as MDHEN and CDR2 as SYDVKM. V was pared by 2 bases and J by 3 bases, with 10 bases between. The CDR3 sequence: CASSLAGADTEAFF. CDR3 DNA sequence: TGTGCCAGCAGTTTAGCAGGGGCGGACACTGAAGCTTTCTTT.

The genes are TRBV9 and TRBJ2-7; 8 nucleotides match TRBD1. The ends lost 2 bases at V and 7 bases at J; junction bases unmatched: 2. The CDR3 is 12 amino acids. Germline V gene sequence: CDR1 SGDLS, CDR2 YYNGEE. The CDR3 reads CASSVDRDEQYF. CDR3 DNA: TGTGCCAGCAGCGTGGACAGGGATGAGCAGTACTTC.

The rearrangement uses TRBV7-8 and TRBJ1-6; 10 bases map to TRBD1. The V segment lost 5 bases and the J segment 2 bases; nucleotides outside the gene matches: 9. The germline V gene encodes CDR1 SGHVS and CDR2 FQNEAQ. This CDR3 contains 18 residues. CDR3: CASSEPGQGLPYNSPLHF. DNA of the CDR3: TGTGCCAGCAGCGAACCGGGACAGGGGCTCCCCTATAATTCACCCCTCCACTTT.

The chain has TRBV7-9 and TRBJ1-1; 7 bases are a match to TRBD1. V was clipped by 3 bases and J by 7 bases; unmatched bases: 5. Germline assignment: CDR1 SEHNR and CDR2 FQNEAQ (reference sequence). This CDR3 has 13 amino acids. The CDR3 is CASSLFGTVEAFF. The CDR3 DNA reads TGTGCCAGCAGCTTGTTTGGGACAGTTGAAGCTTTCTTT.

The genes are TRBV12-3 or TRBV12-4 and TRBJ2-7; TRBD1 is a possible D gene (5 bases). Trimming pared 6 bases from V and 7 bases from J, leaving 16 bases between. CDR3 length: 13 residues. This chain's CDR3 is CASRTRAGKEQYF. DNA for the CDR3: TGTGCCAGCAGGACCCGGGCAGGGAAAGAGCAGTACTTC.

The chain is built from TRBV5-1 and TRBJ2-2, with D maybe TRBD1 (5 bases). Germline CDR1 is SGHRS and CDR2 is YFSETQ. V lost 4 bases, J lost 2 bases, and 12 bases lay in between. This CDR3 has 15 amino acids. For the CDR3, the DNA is TGCGCCAGCAGCCCGGTCCAGGGAAACACCGGGGAGCTGTTTTTT. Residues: CASSPVQGNTGELFF.